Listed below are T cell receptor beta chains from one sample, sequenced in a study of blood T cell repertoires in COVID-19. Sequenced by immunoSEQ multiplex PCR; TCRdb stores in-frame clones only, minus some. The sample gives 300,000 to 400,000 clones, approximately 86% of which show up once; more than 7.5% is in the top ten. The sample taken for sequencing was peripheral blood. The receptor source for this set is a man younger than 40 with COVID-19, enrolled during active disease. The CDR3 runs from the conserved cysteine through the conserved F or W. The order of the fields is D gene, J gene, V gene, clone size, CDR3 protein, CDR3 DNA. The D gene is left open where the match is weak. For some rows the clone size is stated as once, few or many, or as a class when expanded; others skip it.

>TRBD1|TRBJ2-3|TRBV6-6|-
CASRIGTGPTDTQYF
TGTGCCAGCAGGATTGGGACAGGACCCACAGATACGCAGTATTTT
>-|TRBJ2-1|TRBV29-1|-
CSALRTVVFGAEQFF
TGCAGCGCCCTACGGACAGTCGTGTTTGGGGCTGAGCAGTTCTTC
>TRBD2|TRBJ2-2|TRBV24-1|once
CATSAYGDGLAGNTGELFF
TGTGCCACCAGTGCTTATGGGGATGGACTAGCAGGGAACACCGGGGAGCTGTTTTTT
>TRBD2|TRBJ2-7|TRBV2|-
CASSELPAGVSEQYF
TGTGCCAGCAGTGAACTTCCAGCGGGAGTTAGCGAGCAGTACTTC
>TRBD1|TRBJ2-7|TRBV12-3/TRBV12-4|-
CASSSGQGYEQYF
TGTGCCAGCAGTTCCGGACAGGGCTACGAGCAGTACTTC
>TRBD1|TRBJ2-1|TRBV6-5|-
CASSKQGITGEQFF
TGTGCCAGCAGTAAACAGGGGATTACGGGTGAGCAGTTCTTC
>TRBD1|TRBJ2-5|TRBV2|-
CASSLQGETQYF
TGTGCCAGCAGCCTACAGGGGGAGACCCAGTACTTC
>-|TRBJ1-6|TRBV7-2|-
CASSLAPDRPPLHF
TGTGCCAGCAGCTTAGCGCCGGACAGACCACCCCTCCACTTT
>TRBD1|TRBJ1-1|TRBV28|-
CASSSPGQGVTEAFF
TGTGCCAGCAGTTCGCCGGGACAGGGAGTAACTGAAGCTTTCTTT
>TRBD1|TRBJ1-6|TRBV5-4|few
CASSHSGTGWSPLHF
TGTGCCAGCAGCCATTCCGGGACAGGGTGGTCACCCCTCCACTTT
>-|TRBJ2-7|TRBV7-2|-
CASSSRLAYEQYF
TGTGCCAGCAGCTCACGACTAGCCTACGAGCAGTACTTC
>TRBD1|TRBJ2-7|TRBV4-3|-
CASSASDGTGGHEQYF
TGCGCCAGCAGCGCAAGCGATGGTACAGGGGGCCACGAGCAGTACTTC
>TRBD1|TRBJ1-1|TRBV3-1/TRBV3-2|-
CASSQVAGGESGAFF
TGTGCCAGCAGCCAAGTGGCAGGGGGCGAATCGGGAGCTTTCTTT
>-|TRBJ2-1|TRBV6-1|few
CASSELYIYNEQFF
TGTGCCAGCAGTGAACTGTACATCTACAATGAGCAGTTCTTC
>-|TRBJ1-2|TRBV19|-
CASSEQGLLYGYTF
TGTGCCAGTAGTGAACAGGGTTTACTCTATGGCTACACCTTC
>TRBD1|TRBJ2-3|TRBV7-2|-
CASSSPDRVQDTQYF
TGTGCCAGCAGCTCCCCCGACAGGGTTCAAGATACGCAGTATTTT
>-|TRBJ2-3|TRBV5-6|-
CASSLRGYTDTQYF
TGTGCCAGCAGCTTAAGGGGTTACACAGATACGCAGTATTTT
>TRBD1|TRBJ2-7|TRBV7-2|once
CASRWDRDYEQYF
TGTGCCAGCAGGTGGGACAGAGACTACGAGCAGTACTTC
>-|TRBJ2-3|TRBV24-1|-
CATSDHGGPDTQYF
TGTGCCACCAGTGACCACGGGGGACCAGATACGCAGTATTTT
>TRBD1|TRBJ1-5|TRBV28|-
CASRRTGYQPQHF
TGTGCCAGCAGAAGGACAGGGTATCAGCCCCAGCATTTT
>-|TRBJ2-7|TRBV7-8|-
CASSPTESYYEQYF
TGTGCCAGCAGCCCGACAGAGAGTTACTACGAGCAGTACTTC
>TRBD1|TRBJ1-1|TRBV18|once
CASSPGTVTLAFF
TGTGCCAGCTCACCGGGGACAGTGACGCTAGCTTTCTTT
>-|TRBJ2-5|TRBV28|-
CASSTRVGQETQYF
TGTGCCAGCAGTACCAGGGTAGGCCAAGAGACCCAGTACTTC
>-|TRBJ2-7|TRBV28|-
CASSLTLQLGGRIRQYF
TGTGCCAGCAGTTTAACCCTACAATTGGGGGGGCGGATTAGGCAGTACTTC
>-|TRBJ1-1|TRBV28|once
CASSSEMNTEAFF
TGTGCCAGCAGTTCAGAAATGAACACTGAAGCTTTCTTT
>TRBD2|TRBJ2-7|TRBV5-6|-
CASSLFLAESYEQYF
TGTGCCAGCAGCTTGTTTCTAGCGGAGTCTTACGAGCAGTACTTC
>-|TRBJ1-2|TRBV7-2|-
CASSLAHQDGYTF
TGTGCCAGCAGCTTAGCGCACCAGGATGGCTACACCTTC
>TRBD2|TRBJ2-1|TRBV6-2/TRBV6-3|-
CASSSGTSGSHEQFF
TGTGCCAGCAGTTCCGGGACTAGCGGGAGTCATGAGCAGTTCTTC
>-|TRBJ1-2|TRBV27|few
CASSFDRSNYGYTF
TGTGCCAGCAGTTTTGACAGATCTAACTATGGCTACACCTTC
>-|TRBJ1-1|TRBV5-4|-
CASSFGENTEAFF
TGTGCCAGCAGCTTCGGGGAGAACACTGAAGCTTTCTTT
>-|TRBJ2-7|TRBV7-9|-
CASSLDLGGLRDRPLEQYF
TGTGCCAGCAGCTTAGACTTGGGGGGGCTGCGGGACAGGCCTCTCGAGCAGTACTTC
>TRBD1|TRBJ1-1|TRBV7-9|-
CASSPGQAFGKAFF
TGTGCCAGCAGCCCGGGACAGGCCTTTGGGAAAGCTTTCTTT
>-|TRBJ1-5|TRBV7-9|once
CASSLGVQGPYEPQHF
TGTGCCAGCAGCTTAGGGGTGCAGGGGCCATACGAGCCCCAGCATTTT
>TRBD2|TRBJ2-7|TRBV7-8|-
CASTPSGTKYEQYF
TGTGCCAGCACCCCTAGCGGGACGAAATACGAGCAGTACTTC
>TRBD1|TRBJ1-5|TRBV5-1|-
CASSLVGGPNQPQHF
TGCGCCAGCAGCTTGGTAGGGGGCCCCAATCAGCCCCAGCATTTT
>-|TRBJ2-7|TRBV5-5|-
CASSVQWTPRLASYEQYF
TGTGCCAGCAGCGTTCAATGGACCCCCAGGCTAGCGAGCTACGAGCAGTACTTC
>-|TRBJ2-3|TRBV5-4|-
CASSPLRGSGTDTQYF
TGTGCCAGCAGCCCGCTTAGGGGCTCCGGCACAGATACGCAGTATTTT
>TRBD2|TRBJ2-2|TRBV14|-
CASSQVAGGTGELFF
TGTGCCAGCAGCCAAGTTGCGGGAGGAACCGGGGAGCTGTTTTTT
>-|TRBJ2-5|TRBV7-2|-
CASRTPGHGLPYQETQYF
TGTGCCAGCAGAACTCCGGGACACGGGCTACCGTACCAAGAGACCCAGTACTTC
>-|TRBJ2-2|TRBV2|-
CASSLQGVGNTGELFF
TGTGCCAGCAGCCTACAGGGCGTGGGTAACACCGGGGAGCTGTTTTTT